The 18 T cell receptor beta chains listed next were all sequenced from one sample in a study of T-cell reconstitution after alpha-beta-depleted transplantation in children. As it was prepared, the TCRbeta library received unique molecular identifiers. TCRdb reprocessed the PCR reads with MiXCR, giving one entry per CDR3 protein. This sample yields about 400,000 distinct CDR3 sequences, of which 15% to 20% are seen a single time; under 30% belongs to the top ten. The specimen was PBMCs, mostly from graft donor cells, collected 360 days after TCRalphabeta/CD19-depleted stem cell transplant. These receptors originate from a boy in the first two years of life who had a stem cell transplant for Wiskott-Aldrich syndrome, so the T cells may come from the graft donor.

The V gene is TRBV2, the J gene TRBJ2-7; no definite D call. The CDR3 consists of 11 residues. The germline V and J ends were trimmed by 10 bases and 4 bases, with 11 bases remaining between them. Per germline, CDR1 SNHLY and CDR2 FYNNEI. CDR3 in amino acids: CATKFSYEQYF. In DNA, the CDR3 is TGTGCCACCAAATTTAGTTACGAGCAGTACTTC.

V usage is TRBV29-1 and J usage is TRBJ2-1; D perhaps matches TRBD2 (6 bases). CDR3 length equals 14 residues. Germline-derived CDR1 and CDR2 are SQVTM and ANQGSEA. Deletions cut 5 bases from V and 6 bases from J, with 17 bases between. The CDR3 spells CSVYTGGRPNEQFF. In DNA, the CDR3 is TGCAGCGTTTACACCGGGGGACGGCCCAATGAGCAGTTCTTC.

The chain uses TRBV5-6 and TRBJ2-1; no firm D call. V was clipped by 4 bases and J by 5 bases, with 19 bases between them. The V gene's germline CDR1 is SGHDT and CDR2 YYEEEE. CDR3 length: 16 amino acids. CDR3 DNA sequence: TGTGCCAGCAGCCCTGTTACATTAACGAGGAACAATGAGCAGTTCTTC. It codes for CASSPVTLTRNNEQFF.

The chain recombines TRBV6-5 with TRBJ1-2, with 7 bases identical to TRBD1. The length of the CDR3 is 16 residues. V was clipped by 7 bases and J by 4 bases; unmatched bases: 15. Germline CDR1 reads MNHEY; CDR2 reads SVGAGI. In DNA, the CDR3 is TGTGCCAGCACTTTTTTAAAACGGACAGGCTCCTATGGCTACACCTTC. This sequence encodes CASTFLKRTGSYGYTF.

In this sample, this clonotype turned up many times. The rearrangement joins TRBV5-6 to TRBJ1-2; tentative D call: TRBD1 (6 bases). Trimming removed 0 bases from V and 3 bases from J, with 12 bases in between. Germline CDR1 and CDR2: SGHDT and YYEEEE. The CDR3 is made up of 15 amino acids. The CDR3 is CASSLVRGLDYGYTF. In nucleotides, the CDR3 is TGTGCCAGCAGCTTGGTCCGGGGGCTGGACTATGGCTACACCTTC.

This chain joins TRBV24-1 and TRBJ2-2; a weak D match, TRBD1 (6 bases). The germline V gene encodes CDR1 KGHDR and CDR2 SFDVKD. V gave up 7 bases and J gave up 6 bases, with 20 bases separating them. CDR3 size: 16 residues. The CDR3 bases are TGTGCCACCAGCCCTGGGGGCCAGGGGTGGGCCGGGGAGCTGTTTTTT. It translates to CATSPGGQGWAGELFF.

The chain has TRBV20-1 and TRBJ2-5; weak D call: TRBD2 (5 bases). Trimming pared 4 bases from V and 3 bases from J, leaving 9 bases between. The CDR3 is 12 amino acids. Germline CDR1 is DFQATT and CDR2 is SNEGSKA (reference sequence). The CDR3 DNA reads TGCAGTGCTACCCGAGGGAAAGAGACCCAGTACTTC. Amino acids: CSATRGKETQYF.

This clonotype was seen only a few times. The chain employs TRBV20-1 and TRBJ2-7; either TRBD1 or TRBD2 may fit D (5 bases each). This CDR3 has 12 residues. V lost 5 bases and J lost 5, with 13 bases in between. Per germline, CDR1 DFQATT and CDR2 SNEGSKA (reference sequence). The CDR3 sequence: CSASQAGDEQYF. For the CDR3, the DNA is TGCAGTGCTTCACAGGCCGGGGACGAGCAGTACTTC.

The genes are TRBV5-1 and TRBJ2-7, with TRBD2 as a possible D gene (5 bases). V dropped 2 bases and J dropped 7 bases, with 10 bases sitting between them. CDR1 is SGHRS, CDR2 YFSETQ, per germline. The CDR3 loop spans 12 amino acids. The CDR3 loop reads CASSLGSGEQYF. The CDR3 DNA is TGCGCCAGCAGCTTAGGGTCGGGGGAGCAGTACTTC.

This clonotype was recorded a few times. The chain carries TRBV11-2 and TRBJ2-2; 9 bases align to TRBD2. The germline gives CDR1 SGHAT, CDR2 FQNNGV. V trimming: 2 bases; J trimming: 5 bases; junction bases outside the gene matches: 6. The CDR3 is 16 residues long. The CDR3 reads CASSLKAGGPTGELFF. In DNA form, the CDR3 reads TGTGCCAGCAGCTTAAAGGCGGGAGGGCCAACCGGGGAGCTGTTTTTT.

This clonotype was counted a few times. The chain is built from TRBV7-9 and TRBJ2-7; D not certain. There are 14 residues in the CDR3. The V and J ends lost 2 bases and 2 bases respectively, with 10 bases between them. Germline V gene data show CDR1 as SEHNR and CDR2 as FQNEAQ (reference sequence). In nucleotides, the CDR3 is TGTGCCAGCAGCTTACTCCACTACCCCTACGAGCAGTACTTC. Its protein product is CASSLLHYPYEQYF.

The chain links TRBV12-3 or TRBV12-4 to TRBJ2-5; D uncertain. The CDR3 sequence is 19 residues long. V was pared by 2 bases and J by 3 bases, with 25 bases between. DNA for the CDR3: TGTGCCAGCAGTTTACACCGGATCACAAGAACCCCTTGGGAAGAGACCCAGTACTTC. Amino acid sequence: CASSLHRITRTPWEETQYF.

This clonotype occurred a few times. V is TRBV7-2 and J is TRBJ2-5; D is uncertain. This CDR3 has 13 amino acids. The V gene's germline CDR1 is SGHTA and CDR2 FQGNSA. Trimming stripped 6 bases from V and 3 bases from J, with 11 bases between. CDR3 DNA sequence: TGTGCCAGCAGATTACCTCCGGAAGAGACCCAGTACTTC. It is translated as CASRLPPEETQYF.

Only a few counts were recorded for this clonotype. The chain links TRBV5-1 to TRBJ2-5; D gene uncertain. Per germline, CDR1 SGHRS and CDR2 YFSETQ. CDR3 length equals 16 residues. The V and J ends lost 5 bases and 3 bases respectively, with 20 bases between them. The CDR3 region has the DNA TGCGCCAGCAGTCTGGAATCCGGACCGATAAAAGAGACCCAGTACTTC. This codes for CASSLESGPIKETQYF.

The gene calls are TRBV5-4 and TRBJ2-5; TRBD2 matches at 10 bases. Germline CDR1 and CDR2: SGHNT and YYREEE (reference sequence). The V segment lost 7 bases and the J segment 1 base; nucleotides outside the gene matches: 10. This CDR3 has 16 residues. The CDR3 is CASRRHLAGVQETQYF. CDR3 bases: TGTGCCAGCCGACGGCACCTAGCGGGAGTCCAAGAGACCCAGTACTTC. The full variable domain, completed using reference TRBV5-4 and TRBJ2-5, is ETGVTQSPTHLIKTRGQQVTLRCSSQSGHNTVSWYQQALGQGPQFIFQYYREEENGRGNFPPRFSGLQFPNYSSELNVNALELDDSALYLCASRRHLAGVQETQYFGPGTRLLVL.

The V and J genes are TRBV24-1 and TRBJ2-2; weak D call: TRBD1 (6 bases). Germline CDR1 and CDR2: KGHDR and SFDVKD. V was cut by 5 bases and J by 9 bases, with 15 bases left in between. This CDR3 is built from 14 residues. The CDR3, as DNA: TGTGCCACCAGTGTCTCGGACAGAACCCGGGAGCTGTTTTTT. Encoded protein: CATSVSDRTRELFF.

The table lists this clonotype with a few counts. V usage is TRBV6-1 and J usage is TRBJ2-5; the D call may be TRBD1 or TRBD2 (7 bases each). CDR1 is MNHNS, CDR2 SASEGT, per germline. The ends were cut back, 8 bases at V and 4 bases at J, with 20 bases in the middle. This CDR3 has 15 residues. The CDR3 nucleotides are TGTGCCAGCCAAAGGGGGCGGGGGACCGTAGAGACCCAGTACTTC. Translating it yields CASQRGRGTVETQYF.

This clonotype showed up just a few times. The CDR3 protein is CASSLMGQAGNTIYF. The CDR3 DNA is TGTGCCAGCAGCTTAATGGGGCAGGCTGGAAACACCATATATTTT. The chain has TRBV11-2 and TRBJ1-3; possible D gene TRBD1, 5 bases. Germline V gives CDR1 SGHAT, CDR2 FQNNGV. V shed 2 bases and J shed 2 bases, with 10 bases lying between them. This CDR3 is 15 amino acids long.